This is a list of T cell receptor beta chains from one sample in a study of cytomegalovirus exposure and HLA in healthy donors. Sequencing used immunoSEQ multiplex PCR; TCRdb keeps in-frame clones, though not all of them. Among tens of thousands of clones listed, about 79% were seen once. The sequenced sample was PBMCs. These receptors originate from a male donor in good health and CMV-seropositive. Each CDR3 is given with its conserved first and last residue. The order of the fields is CDR3 DNA, CDR3 protein, D gene, clone size, V gene, J gene. A D gene is named only where the DNA matches it firmly. Clone size is not always given. Where it is, it says once, few, many or a class for expanded clones.

cdr3_nt: TGTGCCAGCAGCTCCGGGACTCTGAGAAATTCACCCCTCCACTTT
cdr3_aa: CASSSGTLRNSPLHF
d_call: .
clone_size: .
v_call: TRBV13
j_call: TRBJ1-6

cdr3_nt: TGTGCCAGCAGCCGCCTGAGCGGCCAAGAGACCCAGTACTTC
cdr3_aa: CASSRLSGQETQYF
d_call: .
clone_size: .
v_call: TRBV7-9
j_call: TRBJ2-5

cdr3_nt: TGTGCCAGCCTCGCAGGTGCCTCCTACGAGCAGTACTTC
cdr3_aa: CASLAGASYEQYF
d_call: .
clone_size: .
v_call: TRBV18
j_call: TRBJ2-7

cdr3_nt: TGCAGCGTGGCAAGTACGACTGAAGCTTTCTTT
cdr3_aa: CSVASTTEAFF
d_call: .
clone_size: .
v_call: TRBV29-1
j_call: TRBJ1-1

cdr3_nt: TGTGCCCACAGGGTAGGGAATCAGCCCCAGCATTTT
cdr3_aa: CAHRVGNQPQHF
d_call: .
clone_size: once
v_call: TRBV28
j_call: TRBJ1-5

cdr3_nt: TGTGCCAGCAGCTTAGTGGGGACTACGGGAGATACGCAGTATTTT
cdr3_aa: CASSLVGTTGDTQYF
d_call: TRBD2
clone_size: .
v_call: TRBV7-2
j_call: TRBJ2-3

cdr3_nt: TGCGCCAGCAGCTCCGAGGCGGGTTTGAACACTGAAGCTTTCTTT
cdr3_aa: CASSSEAGLNTEAFF
d_call: .
clone_size: .
v_call: TRBV5-1
j_call: TRBJ1-1

cdr3_nt: TGTGCCAGCAGTTCACACGTCGACAGGGGGAACACTGAAGCTTTCTTT
cdr3_aa: CASSSHVDRGNTEAFF
d_call: TRBD1
clone_size: .
v_call: TRBV28
j_call: TRBJ1-1

cdr3_nt: TGCGCCAGCAGCCCAGGATACAATGAGCAGTTCTTC
cdr3_aa: CASSPGYNEQFF
d_call: .
clone_size: .
v_call: TRBV4-1
j_call: TRBJ2-1

cdr3_nt: TGTGCCTGGAAAGACAGGGGAGCTAACACCGGGGAGCTGTTTTTT
cdr3_aa: CAWKDRGANTGELFF
d_call: TRBD1
clone_size: once
v_call: TRBV30
j_call: TRBJ2-2

cdr3_nt: TGTGCCAGTATGACAGGGGGGACAGATACGCAGTATTTT
cdr3_aa: CASMTGGTDTQYF
d_call: TRBD1
clone_size: .
v_call: TRBV19
j_call: TRBJ2-3

cdr3_nt: TGTGCCAGCAGCTTATCCCTGACAGGGATGAACGAAAAACTGTTTTTT
cdr3_aa: CASSLSLTGMNEKLFF
d_call: TRBD1
clone_size: once
v_call: TRBV7-9
j_call: TRBJ1-4

cdr3_nt: TGTGCCAGCGTACAGGGCACCTACGAGCAGTACTTC
cdr3_aa: CASVQGTYEQYF
d_call: .
clone_size: .
v_call: TRBV6-5
j_call: TRBJ2-7

cdr3_nt: TGTGCCAGCAGCCGAGACAGGGGCGACACCTACGAGCAGTACTTC
cdr3_aa: CASSRDRGDTYEQYF
d_call: TRBD1
clone_size: .
v_call: TRBV6-5
j_call: TRBJ2-7

cdr3_nt: TGTACCAGCAGCTTAGTAGCGATCTCTGGGGCCAACGTCCTGACTTTC
cdr3_aa: CTSSLVAISGANVLTF
d_call: .
clone_size: once
v_call: TRBV7-9
j_call: TRBJ2-6

cdr3_nt: TGTGCCAGCAGTCCCCCTCCGAGTTTTAGCAATCAGCCCCAGCATTTT
cdr3_aa: CASSPPPSFSNQPQHF
d_call: .
clone_size: .
v_call: TRBV27
j_call: TRBJ1-5

cdr3_nt: TGCGCCAGCAGCTTTAGCGGGAGGACGGTCTACGAGCAGTACTTC
cdr3_aa: CASSFSGRTVYEQYF
d_call: TRBD2
clone_size: .
v_call: TRBV5-1
j_call: TRBJ2-7

cdr3_nt: TGTGCCAGTAGTAACCGGGACAGACAAACCTACGAGCAGTACTTC
cdr3_aa: CASSNRDRQTYEQYF
d_call: TRBD1
clone_size: few
v_call: TRBV19
j_call: TRBJ2-7

cdr3_nt: TGTGCCAGCAGTGTAGAATGGAGGGGGCCTCAGCCCCAGCATTTT
cdr3_aa: CASSVEWRGPQPQHF
d_call: TRBD1
clone_size: few
v_call: TRBV28
j_call: TRBJ1-5

cdr3_nt: TGTGCCAGCAGTGCAGCCCCGGGACAGGAGCACTCTGGGGCCAACGTCCTGACTTTC
cdr3_aa: CASSAAPGQEHSGANVLTF
d_call: TRBD1
clone_size: once
v_call: TRBV6-4
j_call: TRBJ2-6

cdr3_nt: TGTGCCAGCAGCAAAGGTGTTAAAGAGACCCAGTACTTC
cdr3_aa: CASSKGVKETQYF
d_call: .
clone_size: .
v_call: TRBV21-1
j_call: TRBJ2-5

cdr3_nt: TGTGCCAGCAGCTTGGGGGGGATCGGTAATTCACCCCTCCACTTT
cdr3_aa: CASSLGGIGNSPLHF
d_call: .
clone_size: .
v_call: TRBV7-9
j_call: TRBJ1-6

cdr3_nt: TGTGCCAGCAGCTTAGGAGCAGGGACTAACTATGGCTACACCTTC
cdr3_aa: CASSLGAGTNYGYTF
d_call: .
clone_size: .
v_call: TRBV7-9
j_call: TRBJ1-2

cdr3_nt: TGTGCCAGCAGCTTATACGTTCGCGGCGAGCAGTACTTC
cdr3_aa: CASSLYVRGEQYF
d_call: .
clone_size: few
v_call: TRBV7-2
j_call: TRBJ2-7

cdr3_nt: TGTGCCAGCAGTGTGCCAGGTGAGCAGTTCTTC
cdr3_aa: CASSVPGEQFF
d_call: .
clone_size: .
v_call: TRBV6-4
j_call: TRBJ2-1

cdr3_nt: TGTGCCAGCAGCATAAGAGCCGGACAGGGGAACGCTGAAGCTTTCTTT
cdr3_aa: CASSIRAGQGNAEAFF
d_call: TRBD1
clone_size: .
v_call: TRBV9
j_call: TRBJ1-1

cdr3_nt: TGTGCCAGCAGTGAAAGCGGGGGCCGCTCCTACAATGAGCAGTTCTTC
cdr3_aa: CASSESGGRSYNEQFF
d_call: TRBD2
clone_size: .
v_call: TRBV2
j_call: TRBJ2-1

cdr3_nt: TGTGCCAGCAGCTTAGTGTTTTTGAGACAGGGGCCGAACACTGAAGCTTTCTTT
cdr3_aa: CASSLVFLRQGPNTEAFF
d_call: TRBD1
clone_size: few
v_call: TRBV7-8
j_call: TRBJ1-1

cdr3_nt: TGCGCCAGCAGCCAACCGGGACTAGCGGTTGCAGATACGCAGTATTTT
cdr3_aa: CASSQPGLAVADTQYF
d_call: TRBD2
clone_size: few
v_call: TRBV4-1
j_call: TRBJ2-3

cdr3_nt: TGTGCCAGCAGCTTAAGACTAGCGGGGGGGGGCTCCTACGAGCAGTACTTC
cdr3_aa: CASSLRLAGGGSYEQYF
d_call: TRBD2
clone_size: .
v_call: TRBV7-8
j_call: TRBJ2-7

cdr3_nt: TGTGCCAGCCTCCGCGGGGTTACTGAAGCTTTCTTT
cdr3_aa: CASLRGVTEAFF
d_call: .
clone_size: .
v_call: TRBV28
j_call: TRBJ1-1

cdr3_nt: TGTGCCAGCAGTTTAGCAGGGGAGAACACTGAAGCTTTCTTT
cdr3_aa: CASSLAGENTEAFF
d_call: .
clone_size: .
v_call: TRBV27
j_call: TRBJ1-1

cdr3_nt: TGTGCCAGCAGCGCGCCGGGGAGAGGCTACACCTTC
cdr3_aa: CASSAPGRGYTF
d_call: .
clone_size: .
v_call: TRBV4-2
j_call: TRBJ1-2

cdr3_nt: TGTGCCAGTAGTATGGCCAGTTCCTACGAGCAGTACTTC
cdr3_aa: CASSMASSYEQYF
d_call: .
clone_size: once
v_call: TRBV19
j_call: TRBJ2-7

cdr3_nt: TGCGCCAGCAGCCAGCCTCAGGATTACACTGAAGCTTTCTTT
cdr3_aa: CASSQPQDYTEAFF
d_call: .
clone_size: few
v_call: TRBV4-1
j_call: TRBJ1-1

cdr3_nt: TGTGCCAGCGGTTTAATACAGGGGCCCTACAATGAGCAGTTCTTC
cdr3_aa: CASGLIQGPYNEQFF
d_call: TRBD1
clone_size: .
v_call: TRBV2
j_call: TRBJ2-1

cdr3_nt: TGTGCCAGCAGCCCCCTGGCAGGGGGCACTAACTATGGCTACACCTTC
cdr3_aa: CASSPLAGGTNYGYTF
d_call: TRBD1
clone_size: .
v_call: TRBV11-2
j_call: TRBJ1-2

cdr3_nt: TGTGCCAGCAGCCCGGGTCAATTCGGGGGAGGCACTGAAGCTTTCTTT
cdr3_aa: CASSPGQFGGGTEAFF
d_call: .
clone_size: once
v_call: TRBV7-3
j_call: TRBJ1-1

cdr3_nt: TGTGCCAGCAGCTTATATACGGTGAACACTGAAGCTTTCTTT
cdr3_aa: CASSLYTVNTEAFF
d_call: .
clone_size: .
v_call: TRBV5-5
j_call: TRBJ1-1

cdr3_nt: TGTGCCAGCAGCGTGACCTGGACTAGCGGACACTACGAGCAGTACTTC
cdr3_aa: CASSVTWTSGHYEQYF
d_call: TRBD2
clone_size: .
v_call: TRBV5-4
j_call: TRBJ2-7

cdr3_nt: TGTGCCTGGATGGGGAGGACTGGGAGGAATTCACCCCTCCACTTT
cdr3_aa: CAWMGRTGRNSPLHF
d_call: .
clone_size: .
v_call: TRBV30
j_call: TRBJ1-6

cdr3_nt: TGCGCCAGCAGCCAGCCCACTCAAGAGACCCAGTACTTC
cdr3_aa: CASSQPTQETQYF
d_call: .
clone_size: few
v_call: TRBV4-1
j_call: TRBJ2-5

cdr3_nt: TGTGCCAGCAGCTGGCCATTGGGACAGCGGTCCTCACCCCTCCACTTT
cdr3_aa: CASSWPLGQRSSPLHF
d_call: TRBD1
clone_size: .
v_call: TRBV5-4
j_call: TRBJ1-6

cdr3_nt: TGTGCCAGCAGCTTCGGACTAGCGAGGTACAATGAGCAGTTCTTC
cdr3_aa: CASSFGLARYNEQFF
d_call: TRBD2
clone_size: .
v_call: TRBV7-2
j_call: TRBJ2-1

cdr3_nt: TGTGCCAGTATCGCAGGGGCGCATGGCTACACCTTC
cdr3_aa: CASIAGAHGYTF
d_call: .
clone_size: .
v_call: TRBV19
j_call: TRBJ1-2

cdr3_nt: TGTGCCAGCAGCTCCGGGCAGGGGAATGCCTATGGCTACACCTTC
cdr3_aa: CASSSGQGNAYGYTF
d_call: .
clone_size: .
v_call: TRBV7-9
j_call: TRBJ1-2

cdr3_nt: TGTGCCAGCCAACAGGGTGTGAATTCACCCCTCCACTTT
cdr3_aa: CASQQGVNSPLHF
d_call: .
clone_size: once
v_call: TRBV28
j_call: TRBJ1-6

cdr3_nt: TGTGCCAGCATCCGGGACAGGGGACGATACGAGCAGTACTTC
cdr3_aa: CASIRDRGRYEQYF
d_call: TRBD1
clone_size: .
v_call: TRBV2
j_call: TRBJ2-7

cdr3_nt: TGTGCCAGCTCATCCCAGGGGCTTAATTCACCCCTCCACTTT
cdr3_aa: CASSSQGLNSPLHF
d_call: .
clone_size: .
v_call: TRBV18
j_call: TRBJ1-6